The rows below give T cell receptor beta chains drawn from one sample of a study of T cell repertoires in MIS-A myocarditis. Assay: immunoSEQ multiplex PCR; the TCRdb copy retains only in-frame clones and omits some. This sample has about 10,000 clones, with about 89% found just once. The sequenced material came from thoracic lymph node tissue obtained at autopsy. The receptors stem from a man aged 18 to 35 with fulminant myocarditis from multisystem inflammatory syndrome in adults (MIS-A) after COVID-19. The CDR3 runs from the conserved cysteine through the conserved F or W. A D gene is named only where the DNA matches it firmly. Not all rows give a size; the values are once, few, many and, for expanded clones, a class.

>TRBV7-9|.|TRBJ1-2|.
TGTGCCAGCAGCTTACCGGGACATTATGGCTACACCTTC
CASSLPGHYGYTF
>TRBV13|.|TRBJ1-2|.
TGTGCCAGCAGCTTGCTCTTGGACTCGACGGGCTACACCTTC
CASSLLLDSTGYTF
>TRBV23-1|once|TRBJ2-5|.
TGCGCCAGCAGTCAAAGGATTGGCAGGTACGAGACCCAGTACTTC
CASSQRIGRYETQYF
>TRBV25-1|.|TRBJ2-2|.
TGTGCCAGCAGTTCCCTGGACAGAAACACCGGGGAGCTGTTTTTT
CASSSLDRNTGELFF
>TRBV9|once|TRBJ2-1|.
TGTGCCAGCAGCGTAGAAGGAGAGGGTAGCTCCTACAATGAGCAGTTCTTC
CASSVEGEGSSYNEQFF
>TRBV30|.|TRBJ2-5|.
TGTGCCTGGAGCCCCCTCCTAGAGGCGGGAGAGACCCAGTACTTC
CAWSPLLEAGETQYF
>TRBV13|.|TRBJ2-1|TRBD2
TGTGCCAGCAGCTTATGGGCTAGCGGGGGGGCTCTCAATGAGCAGTTCTTC
CASSLWASGGALNEQFF
>TRBV28|.|TRBJ1-1|.
TGTGCCAGCAGTCTCGGCGAGAGAACTGAAGCTTTCTTT
CASSLGERTEAFF
>TRBV9|.|TRBJ2-3|.
TGTGCCAGCAGCGTAGGAAGCCTAAGACCAGATACGCAGTATTTT
CASSVGSLRPDTQYF
>TRBV20-1|.|TRBJ2-7|.
TGCAGTGCCCCCCGGGTCTACGAGCAGTACTTC
CSAPRVYEQYF
>TRBV30|.|TRBJ1-3|.
TGTGCCTGGAGTTTCGGAAGCCCAGGAAACACCATATATTTT
CAWSFGSPGNTIYF
>TRBV6-2/TRBV6-3|.|TRBJ1-1|TRBD1
TGTGCCAGCAGTCAAGGGGCCGGGACAGGGATGAACACTGAAGCTTTCTTT
CASSQGAGTGMNTEAFF
>TRBV9|few|TRBJ1-1|.
TGTGCCAGCAGCGTAGTAGCGGGGAACACTGAAGCTTTCTTT
CASSVVAGNTEAFF
>TRBV28|.|TRBJ2-5|.
TGTGCCAGCACTCCCGTTGGGGAAGGAGAGACCCAGTACTTC
CASTPVGEGETQYF
>TRBV2|.|TRBJ1-4|.
TGTGCCAGCAGTCCGGGACACCTTAATGAAAAACTGTTTTTT
CASSPGHLNEKLFF
>TRBV28|.|TRBJ1-2|.
TGTGCCAGCAGGCCTACACAACGCTATGGCTACACCTTC
CASRPTQRYGYTF
>TRBV15|once|TRBJ2-3|TRBD2
TGTGCCACCAGCAGACGGGCGGGCGGGGGGGTTGATACGCAGTATTTT
CATSRRAGGGVDTQYF
>TRBV2|.|TRBJ2-3|TRBD2
TGTGCCAGCAGTGAGCCCGGACTAGGACTGATCACAGATACGCAGTATTTT
CASSEPGLGLITDTQYF
>TRBV4-1|.|TRBJ1-1|.
TGCGCCAGCAGCCCTAACGGGAGGGGAACTGAAGCTTTCTTT
CASSPNGRGTEAFF
>TRBV30|.|TRBJ2-2|TRBD1
TGTGCCTGGAGTGTCAGGGGGAAGGTCGGGGAGCTGTTTTTT
CAWSVRGKVGELFF